This TCR beta chain emerged from a study of blood T cell repertoires in COVID-19. Study overall: There were acute and convalescent COVID-19 samples, and they came from the United States, Italy and Spain. PBMCs, B-cell-depleted T cells, or T cells provided the cDNA or gDNA that made up the material.

This clone was observed a single time. Original processing notes: Using reference gene primer amplification, nucleated cell counts were estimated. TCRdb's copy holds only in-frame clones and misses some; the assay was immunoSEQ multiplex PCR. D and trimming come from the DNA, and the V and J calls and clone size come from that table. The table shows about 90,000 clones, with about 81% occurring only once. V was trimmed by 4 bases and J by 0 bases, leaving 7 bases between them. The germline V gene encodes CDR1 MNHEY and CDR2 SVGAGI. This CDR3 is 14 amino acids long. This sequence originates from a human donor in a cohort sampled during active COVID-19. Material for sequencing was peripheral blood. The chain uses TRBV6-5 and TRBJ1-3; D remains unclear. CDR3 DNA sequence: TGTGCCAGCAGTTCGAGCTCCTCTGGAAACACCATATATTTT. Protein sequence: CASSSSSSGNTIYF.